This TCR beta chain derives from a study of cytomegalovirus exposure and HLA in healthy donors. Regarding the study as a whole: Most CMV-associated TCR beta chains appeared HLA-restricted in a later analysis. Data from an earlier analysis indicated that most TCR beta V segments were productive either about 87% or about 30% of the time. Many donors carried some public TCRs, although rarity characterized most TCR sequences.

This clone was counted a few times. Its antigen remains unidentified. The PCR ran on 60 Vbeta and 13 Jbeta primers. TCRdb's table, derived via immunoSEQ multiplex PCR, lists solely in-frame clones and lacks some. Of about 25,000 clones in the sample, around 70% were seen once. Trimming cost V 6 bases and J 3 bases, with 5 bases left between them. Germline V gives CDR1 MNHNS, CDR2 SASEGT. The CDR3 extends over 11 amino acids. The sequence was collected from a woman between 45 and 60 years old in good health and CMV-seronegative. The gene calls are TRBV6-1 and TRBJ1-1, with unresolved D. Specimen: PBMCs. CDR3: CASSGYTEAFF. The DNA of the CDR3 is TGTGCCAGCAGCGGTTACACTGAAGCTTTCTTT.